Listed below are T cell receptor beta chains from one sample, sequenced in a study of T cell changes during pregnancy in multiple sclerosis. Assay: immunoSEQ multiplex PCR; the TCRdb copy retains only in-frame clones and omits some. The sample includes about 110,000 clones, 85% to 95% seen only once; the top ten take around 0.8%. The specimen was peripheral blood, collected in the third trimester of pregnancy. Source of these receptors: a female donor in good health, enrolled as a control in a pregnancy study. Both conserved end residues are part of each CDR3. The D gene is left open where the match is weak.

CDR3 protein: CASSEWTSGNTDTQYF
D gene: TRBD2
V gene: TRBV2

CDR3 protein: CASSSPRGEQYF
D gene: NA
V gene: TRBV5-6

CDR3 protein: CASSREAYSYNEQFF
D gene: NA
V gene: TRBV4-2

CDR3 protein: CATSSWATSGTGAYNEQFF
D gene: TRBD1
V gene: TRBV15

CDR3 protein: CASSSGETQYF
D gene: NA
V gene: TRBV27

CDR3 protein: CASSLSRTGGTEAFF
D gene: TRBD1
V gene: TRBV27

CDR3 protein: CASSQRARGYTF
D gene: NA
V gene: TRBV23-1

CDR3 protein: CASSLESSASTDTQYF
D gene: NA
V gene: TRBV11-1

CDR3 protein: CASSQGGGSGANVLTF
D gene: NA
V gene: TRBV5-1

CDR3 protein: CASSVGGVVETQYF
D gene: NA
V gene: TRBV27

CDR3 protein: CASSLEQGGTEAFF
D gene: TRBD1
V gene: TRBV5-4

CDR3 protein: CSGGQRRNTEAFF
D gene: NA
V gene: TRBV29-1

CDR3 protein: CASSLLGGNTEAFF
D gene: NA
V gene: TRBV7-8

CDR3 protein: CASSYSWGGTEAFF
D gene: NA
V gene: TRBV6-5

CDR3 protein: CASSELWRGGVNEQFF
D gene: TRBD2
V gene: TRBV6-1

CDR3 protein: CASTPISYNEQFF
D gene: NA
V gene: TRBV2

CDR3 protein: CASSPALAVQETQYF
D gene: TRBD2
V gene: TRBV7-2

CDR3 protein: CASSVGQGKGFYEQYF
D gene: NA
V gene: TRBV10-1

CDR3 protein: CASSSTNNYGYTF
D gene: NA
V gene: TRBV5-1

CDR3 protein: CASSYPLETGSPISGNTIYF
D gene: TRBD1
V gene: TRBV6-7

CDR3 protein: CASSPEQGEIDIQYF
D gene: NA
V gene: TRBV27

CDR3 protein: CASSAFYGGGARGTDTQYF
D gene: TRBD2
V gene: TRBV2

CDR3 protein: CASSLDPGIGDEQYF
D gene: NA
V gene: TRBV5-1

CDR3 protein: CASSQERGPYEQYF
D gene: TRBD1
V gene: TRBV4-3

CDR3 protein: CASRPDRDPYNEQFF
D gene: TRBD1
V gene: TRBV6-5

CDR3 protein: CATLPGGTDTQYF
D gene: NA
V gene: TRBV19

CDR3 protein: CASTGGQEKFF
D gene: NA
V gene: TRBV19

CDR3 protein: CASSSDNYEQYF
D gene: NA
V gene: TRBV2

CDR3 protein: CASSLARVSETQYF
D gene: NA
V gene: TRBV11-3

CDR3 protein: CASSESTGTYEQYF
D gene: NA
V gene: TRBV2

CDR3 protein: CASSRSAQGIPEAFF
D gene: NA
V gene: TRBV4-2

CDR3 protein: CASGLVVSSIGDRGTEAFF
D gene: TRBD1
V gene: TRBV12-5

CDR3 protein: CAWSVLLSADTQYF
D gene: NA
V gene: TRBV30

CDR3 protein: CSAGTENTGELFF
D gene: TRBD1
V gene: TRBV29-1

CDR3 protein: CASSYLTGVTHEQYF
D gene: TRBD1
V gene: TRBV7-9

CDR3 protein: CASSQGHASTELFF
D gene: NA
V gene: TRBV4-2

CDR3 protein: CASSLDSNPRYNEQFF
D gene: NA
V gene: TRBV7-8

CDR3 protein: CASSVGQGVGGDGYTF
D gene: TRBD1
V gene: TRBV9

CDR3 protein: CASSISGEDGAFF
D gene: NA
V gene: TRBV19

CDR3 protein: CAISLSLEGTEAFF
D gene: NA
V gene: TRBV10-3

CDR3 protein: CASSPQGGNEQFF
D gene: NA
V gene: TRBV7-9

CDR3 protein: CASSEAYPAFF
D gene: NA
V gene: TRBV2

CDR3 protein: CASSMREGTYNEQFF
D gene: TRBD2
V gene: TRBV19

CDR3 protein: CASSVEQGSHYGYTF
D gene: NA
V gene: TRBV5-8

CDR3 protein: CASSQRPGDTGELFF
D gene: NA
V gene: TRBV7-3

CDR3 protein: CASSLGPISGNTIYF
D gene: NA
V gene: TRBV5-1

CDR3 protein: CASSEPIAGTNTGELFF
D gene: TRBD2
V gene: TRBV5-1

CDR3 protein: CASRREGAREQYF
D gene: TRBD2
V gene: TRBV27